This T cell receptor (beta chain) was sequenced in a study of blood T cell repertoires in COVID-19 (dated by TCRdb to 2019 to 2021). Broadly, across the study: Collaborator samples came from the United States, Italy and Spain and covered acute and convalescent phases of COVID-19. Subjects who had been exposed to COVID-19, were actively infected with it, or had recovered from it provided the deeply sampled blood TCRbeta repertoires that made up the dataset. A de-identified subject ID, COVID-19 status, age in years and sex were almost always included in the sample metadata. Samples were obtained from the ongoing ImmuneRACE study (first 160 participants) and from approximately 1,200 subjects provided by 6 global collaborators. The material from the prospective study consisted of cDNA or gDNA derived from T cells, B-cell-depleted T cells, or PBMCs. Where HLA class I and class II types were available, the types were taken from metadata supplied by the sample provider, not from assay-based typing. A freely available public database, intended as a resource for researchers studying the immune response to SARS-CoV-2, is where the repertoires were released.

In the prospective study, participants were about 18 to 100 years old, resided in 24 geographic areas of the United States, and were enrolled through a virtual design. Cohort assignment in the prospective study relied on participant-reported clinical history from a screening survey and a study questionnaire. Exposed participants had been in contact, within 2 weeks of entering the study, with a person who had a PCR-confirmed or clinician-diagnosed case of COVID-19. Mobile phlebotomists in the prospective study collected whole blood, serum and a nasopharyngeal or oropharyngeal swab from every participant. Additional blood draws and questionnaires over an approximately two-month period could optionally be provided by prospective study participants. Before DNA extraction, prospective study blood samples were shipped either frozen or at room temperature. TCRbeta CDR3 regions were amplified from genomic DNA by means of the immunoSEQ Assay, a bias-controlled multiplex PCR. As for the authors' bioinformatics: Within the assay, amplification of reference gene primers was used to estimate how many nucleated cells each sample contained. To quantify the absolute abundance of each unique TCRbeta CDR3 rearrangement, sequence reads were collapsed and filtered. For each sample, productive Simpson clonality was calculated as the square root of Simpson's diversity index across productive rearrangements. Drawn from immuneACCESS, this table holds only the in-frame rearrangements with V and J called that TCRdb kept. Clones are partly lost; checked studies trace under half to an unresolved V gene and leave the rest unexplained. V and J calls and clone size are given by that table; D and trimming were obtained from the DNA. This sample holds about 260,000 clones; about 90% were observed only once. The ten largest account for around 1% of the sample.

Clipping removes 3 bases from V and 3 bases from J, with 9 as the unmatched junction base count. The germline V gene (reference sequence) gives CDR1 as MNHEY and CDR2 as SMNVEV. Taken from cysteine to phenylalanine, the CDR3 has 17 residues. The only DNA kept is the CDR3, 51 bases in frame from the first base. The investigation overall reported the following: Clinical and demographic metadata were provided uncurated, with the amount varying by source and participant.

As for this clone: Its antigen remains undetermined. Nothing much larger sits one base from this clone, and base qualities are not available.

This chain joins TRBV27 to TRBJ2-2, with TRBD2 identical over 8 junction bases. What was sequenced was PBMCs or T cells enriched from blood (not recorded which). This receptor was obtained from a middle-aged man who had been exposed to COVID-19. The nucleotide sequence is TGTGCCAGCAGTTTTGGGTTAGCGGGACAACACACCGGGGAGCTGTTTTTT. The resulting protein is CASSFGLAGQHTGELFF.